This T cell receptor beta chain stems from a study of blood T cell repertoires in COVID-19. It was during active infection that Seattle patients were enrolled and then longitudinally followed. With 5 bases clipped from V and 2 bases from J, the junction kept 10 bases outside the gene matches. The CDR3 is 18 residues long. CDR1 and CDR2 from the germline V gene are MNHEY and SMNVEV (reference sequence). TCRdb keeps only in-frame clones here, not all; method: immunoSEQ multiplex PCR. The sample includes roughly 310,000 clones, around 90% of them seen just once. The J gene is TRBJ2-6, the V gene TRBV27; 9 nucleotides line up with TRBD1. Sequences were obtained from peripheral blood. This TCR derives from a woman younger than 45 with COVID-19, enrolled during active disease. The CDR3 DNA is TGTGCCAGCAGTCCATCACAGGGGGCGCGCGCTGGGGCCAACGTCCTGACTTTC. It yields the protein CASSPSQGARAGANVLTF.